This TCR beta chain was captured in a study of T cells in localized non-small cell lung cancer. General study points: Highest T cell clonality was seen in uninvolved adjacent lung, surpassing that measured in tumor. A median about 54 of the top 100 tumor clones appeared in adjacent lung.

The protocol was immunoSEQ multiplex PCR, while the TCRdb copy is restricted to in-frame clones and leaves out a portion. The table shows nearly 25,000 clones, with around 88% occurring only once. Comment on this clone: Its specificity is unknown.

This sample comprised peripheral blood, obtained before any cancer treatment. The receptor's source is a male donor aged 60 or over with stage II squamous cell lung carcinoma.

Here the CDR3 DNA reads TGTGCCAGCAGTGAAGCAGACAGGGAAGCTTTCTTT. This sequence encodes CASSEADREAFF. V usage is TRBV2 and J usage is TRBJ1-1; tentatively, D is TRBD1 (6 bases). The V gene lost 0 bases and the J gene lost 8 bases, with 7 bases spanning the gap. Germline V gene lookup returns CDR1 SNHLY and CDR2 FYNNEI. The CDR3 is made up of 12 amino acids.